Presented here are 24 T cell receptor beta chains from one specimen sequenced in a study of T cell responses to AZD1222 COVID-19 vaccine. TCRdb keeps only in-frame clones here, not all; method: immunoSEQ multiplex PCR. Found here are 150,000 to 200,000 clones, approximately 90% of them singletons; the top ten hold about 1.1%. The specimen was peripheral blood, collected 28 days after the second AZD1222 dose. Every receptor here comes from an adult who received the AZD1222 COVID-19 vaccine.

The chain recombines TRBV20-1 with TRBJ1-4; possible D gene TRBD1, 5 bases. The length of the CDR3 is 14 residues. V was pared by 3 bases and J by 3 bases, with 11 bases between. The germline CDR1 and CDR2 sequences are DFQATT and SNEGSKA (reference sequence). The CDR3, as DNA: TGCAGTGCTAGTCGGCAGGGTTCTAATGAAAAACTGTTTTTT. This translates into CSASRQGSNEKLFF.

The gene calls are TRBV5-1 and TRBJ2-5; 11 nucleotides align to TRBD2. Germline V gene sequence: CDR1 SGHRS, CDR2 YFSETQ. CDR3 length: 15 amino acids. V was clipped by 7 bases and J by 5 bases; unmatched bases: 10. The CDR3 nucleotides read TGCGCCAGCTCCTCGAGACTAGCGGGGATGGAGACCCAGTACTTC. As protein: CASSSRLAGMETQYF.

V gene TRBV7-8 combines with J gene TRBJ1-5; no reliable D call. Trimming took 3 bases from V and 5 from J, leaving 11 bases between them. This CDR3 spans 14 amino acids. Germline loops: CDR1 SGHVS, CDR2 FQNEAQ. The CDR3 DNA reads as TGTGCCAGCAGCTTGGTATTGAGGGATCAGCCCCAGCATTTT. Translation gives CASSLVLRDQPQHF.

The V gene is TRBV10-2, the J gene TRBJ2-1; 11 nucleotides line up with TRBD2. The V gene's germline CDR1 is WSHSY and CDR2 SAAADI. CDR3 length equals 15 residues. With 6 bases clipped from V and 3 bases from J, the junction kept 4 bases outside the gene matches. CDR3 protein: CASRATSGDYNEQFF. The CDR3 nucleotides are TGCGCCAGCAGGGCGACTAGCGGGGACTACAATGAGCAGTTCTTC.

The genes are TRBV14 and TRBJ2-1, with D possibly matching TRBD2 (5 bases). Germline loops: CDR1 SGHDN, CDR2 FVKESK. There are 13 residues in the CDR3. V was trimmed by 3 bases and J by 11 bases, leaving 14 bases between them. CDR3 DNA: TGTGCCAGCAGCCAGGGAGCGCTAGTTCAGCAGTTCTTC. Protein product: CASSQGALVQQFF.

The chain combines TRBV7-2 with TRBJ1-2, with 10 bases matching TRBD1. Trimming took 7 bases from V and 4 from J; bases not matched to a gene: 12. Germline CDR1 is SGHTA and CDR2 is FQGNSA. This CDR3 region has 16 residues. CDR3: CASTLGQDRGTYGYTF. CDR3 bases: TGTGCCAGCACCCTGGGCCAGGACAGGGGGACCTATGGCTACACCTTC.

The J gene is TRBJ1-1, the V gene TRBV30; 7 bases align to TRBD1. Per the germline V gene, CDR1 is GTSNPN and CDR2 is SVGIG (reference sequence). There are 15 residues in the CDR3. The V segment lost 4 bases and the J segment 0 bases; nucleotides outside the gene matches: 8. Here the CDR3 reads CAWNRDRIMNTEAFF. In DNA form, the CDR3 reads TGTGCCTGGAATCGGGACAGAATCATGAACACTGAAGCTTTCTTT.

The V call is TRBV27, the J call TRBJ1-3, with unresolved D. Germline V gives CDR1 MNHEY, CDR2 SMNVEV (reference sequence). CDR3 length: 17 amino acids. Trimming removed 2 bases at V and 0 bases at J, with 14 bases between. CDR3 sequence reads: CASSLSGWPRSGNTIYF. The CDR3 DNA reads as TGTGCCAGCAGTTTAAGTGGGTGGCCCCGCTCTGGAAACACCATATATTTT.

V usage is TRBV6-5 and J usage is TRBJ1-2, with D possibly TRBD1 on 5 matching bases. This CDR3 contains 14 residues. From germline, CDR1 is MNHEY and CDR2 SVGAGI. V lost 2 bases, J lost 4 bases, and 11 bases lay in between. CDR3 sequence (DNA): TGTGCCAGCAGTTACGGGGGTCAGGGCTATGGCTACACCTTC. Translating it yields CASSYGGQGYGYTF.

CDR3 sequence: CASSHWDREAFF. The DNA for the CDR3 is TGCGCCAGCAGCCATTGGGACCGTGAAGCTTTCTTT. The genes are TRBV4-1 and TRBJ1-1; possible D gene TRBD1, 5 bases. Deletions cut 3 bases from V and 7 bases from J, with 9 bases between. This CDR3 is built from 12 residues. Per germline, CDR1 MGHRA and CDR2 YSYEKL.

CDR3 amino acids: CASSTPRVHYGYTF. CDR3 DNA sequence: TGTGCCAGCAGCACGCCTCGAGTACACTATGGCTACACCTTC. The chain joins TRBV5-5 to TRBJ1-2; D is unresolved. Trimming pared 4 bases from V and 3 bases from J, leaving 13 bases between. This CDR3 region has 14 residues. From germline, CDR1 is SGHKS and CDR2 YYEKEE (reference sequence).

The V call is TRBV27, the J call TRBJ2-3; weak D call: TRBD2 (8 bases). Looked up from germline, CDR1 is MNHEY and CDR2 is SMNVEV (reference sequence). The V end lost 5 bases, the J end lost 10 bases, and 19 bases lay between the germline ends. The CDR3 runs to 14 residues. The CDR3 DNA follows: TGTGCCAGCAGTCCGACGGGGGGGGGACAGTCGCAGTATTTT. It yields the protein CASSPTGGGQSQYF.

The V and J genes are TRBV19 and TRBJ1-5, with no clear D. Trimming cost V 7 bases and J 0 bases, with 13 bases left between them. CDR1 is LNHDA and CDR2 is SQIVND in the germline V gene (reference sequence). The CDR3 contains 15 residues. The CDR3 coding sequence is TGTGCCAGTACCCTGAGGGAGGGTAGCAATCAGCCCCAGCATTTT. Translating it yields CASTLREGSNQPQHF.

CDR3 protein: CASALGGPGHRVDTQYF. Written as DNA, the CDR3 is TGCGCCAGCGCCTTGGGGGGTCCAGGACACCGGGTAGATACGCAGTATTTT. The chain recombines TRBV23-1 with TRBJ2-3; TRBD2 is a possible D gene (6 bases). TRBV23-1 is designated an ORF whose function remains uncertain. This CDR3 comprises 17 residues. Trimming left V 8 bases short and J 5 bases short, with 26 bases between.

V gene TRBV6-1 combines with J gene TRBJ1-5; the D gene is possibly TRBD1 (5 bases). CDR3 size: 15 residues. Germline CDR1 and CDR2: MNHNS and SASEGT. Trimming pared 1 base from V and 5 bases from J, leaving 12 bases between. CDR3 DNA sequence: TGTGCCAGCAGTGAAGATGGGGCAGGGTATCAGCCCCAGCATTTT. Its protein is CASSEDGAGYQPQHF.

The V call is TRBV9, the J call TRBJ1-1; no clear D. Trimming took off 3 bases at V and 1 base at J, with 7 bases between the two ends. The germline CDR1 and CDR2 sequences are SGDLS and YYNGEE. The length of the CDR3 is 13 residues. The DNA for the CDR3 is TGTGCCAGCAGCGCCGACAAGAACACTGAAGCTTTCTTT. This gives the protein CASSADKNTEAFF.

The chain has TRBV7-8 and TRBJ2-1; D is undetermined. Trimming stripped 2 bases from V and 12 bases from J, with 14 bases between. The CDR3 extends over 13 amino acids. Germline loops: CDR1 SGHVS, CDR2 FQNEAQ. CDR3 sequence reads: CASSLNLNKRQFF. The CDR3 DNA reads as TGTGCCAGCAGCTTAAATCTGAATAAAAGGCAGTTCTTC.

The chain uses TRBV9 and TRBJ1-2; D unclear. Germline CDR1 and CDR2: SGDLS and YYNGEE. Trimming removed 4 bases from V and 3 bases from J, with 16 bases in between. The CDR3 totals 15 residues. CDR3 sequence reads: CASSLSYFGHYGYTF. DNA for the CDR3: TGTGCCAGCAGCCTGTCTTATTTCGGTCACTATGGCTACACCTTC.

The V gene is TRBV2, the J gene TRBJ2-2, with 11 bases aligning to TRBD2. Germline values: CDR1 SNHLY, CDR2 FYNNEI. The CDR3 sequence is 17 residues long. V trimming: 8 bases; J trimming: 4 bases; junction bases outside the gene matches: 12. The CDR3, as DNA: TGTGCCAGCCGGCTGGCTAGCGGGGGGCTTAGCACCGGGGAGCTGTTTTTT. Amino acids: CASRLASGGLSTGELFF.

The J gene is TRBJ2-7, the V gene TRBV3-1 (or the pseudogene TRBV3-2), with D uncertain. Germline CDR1 and CDR2: LGHDT and YNNKEL (reference sequence). The CDR3 extends over 12 amino acids. V was shortened by 1 base and J by 6 bases, with 7 bases between the two germline ends. The DNA of the CDR3 is TGTGCCAGCAGCCAAGGAGGACCCGAGCAGTACTTC. Protein sequence: CASSQGGPEQYF.

V usage is TRBV6-4 and J usage is TRBJ2-5; the D gene is possibly TRBD1 (6 bases). V shed 5 bases and J shed 2 bases, with 9 bases lying between them. This CDR3 is 13 amino acids long. Germline assignment: CDR1 MRHNA and CDR2 SNTAGT. Here the CDR3 DNA reads TGTGCCAGCAGTACGACAGGACAAGAGACCCAGTACTTC. This codes for CASSTTGQETQYF.

CDR3 in DNA: TGTGCCAGCACCGTGGGCCCCCTACAGGGGGAATGGGGCTACACCTTC. It yields the protein CASTVGPLQGEWGYTF. The rearrangement links TRBV28 to TRBJ1-2, with 8 positions matching TRBD1. V lost 7 bases, J lost 8 bases, and 18 bases stayed unmatched. CDR3 length: 16 amino acids. The germline CDR1 and CDR2 sequences are MDHEN and SYDVKM.

This rearrangement joins TRBV27 to TRBJ2-2; D uncertain. CDR3 length equals 15 residues. Trimming stripped 1 base from V and 6 bases from J, with 12 bases between. The V gene's germline CDR1 is MNHEY and CDR2 SMNVEV (reference sequence). The CDR3 loop is CASSLLAVSPGELFF. CDR3 DNA sequence: TGTGCCAGCAGTTTATTGGCTGTTTCCCCCGGGGAGCTGTTTTTT.

This chain links TRBV2 with TRBJ2-5, with 12 nucleotides matching TRBD2. Losses at the gene ends were 3 bases for V and 5 bases for J; bases not matched to a gene: 1. Germline V gene lookup returns CDR1 SNHLY and CDR2 FYNNEI. The CDR3 is made up of 14 amino acids. Here the CDR3 DNA reads TGTGCCAGCAGTGAGGGGACTAGCGGGGAGACCCAGTACTTC. It specifies CASSEGTSGETQYF.